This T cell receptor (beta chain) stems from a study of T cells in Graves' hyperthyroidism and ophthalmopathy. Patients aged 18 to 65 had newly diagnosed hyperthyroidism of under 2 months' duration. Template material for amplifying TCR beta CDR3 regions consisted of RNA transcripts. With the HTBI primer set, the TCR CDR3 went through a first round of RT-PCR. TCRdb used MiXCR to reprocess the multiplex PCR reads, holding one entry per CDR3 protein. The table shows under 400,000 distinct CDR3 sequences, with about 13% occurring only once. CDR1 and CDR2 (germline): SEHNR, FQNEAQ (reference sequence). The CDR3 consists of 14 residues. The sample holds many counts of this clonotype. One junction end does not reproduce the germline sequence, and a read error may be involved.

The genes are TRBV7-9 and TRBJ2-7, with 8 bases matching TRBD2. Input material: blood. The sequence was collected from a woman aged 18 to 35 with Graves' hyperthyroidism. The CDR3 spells CASSLAGSTYEQYF. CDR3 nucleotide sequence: TGTGCCAGCAGTTTAGCGGGGTCGACCTACGAGCAGTACTTC.